The next 21 T cell receptor beta chains were all read from a single sample in a study of blood T cells in healthy people across ages. A second 7 to 11 cycle PCR used barcoded and J-beta primers. TCRdb used MiXCR to reprocess the 5' RACE reads, holding one entry per CDR3 protein. The table has fewer than 950,000 distinct CDR3 sequences, around 34% seen once; the top ten hold 10% to 15%. Sample: blood. The receptors derive from a man aged 18 to 35 in good health.

In this sample, this clonotype turned up a few times. V gene TRBV20-1 combines with J gene TRBJ2-1; D is undetermined. The CDR3 consists of 14 residues. The germline V gene encodes CDR1 DFQATT and CDR2 SNEGSKA (reference sequence). V was cut by 1 base and J by 8 bases, with 15 bases left in between. The CDR3 spells CSARGLRVNHEQFF. Here the CDR3 DNA reads TGCAGTGCTAGAGGGCTGCGAGTCAACCATGAGCAGTTCTTC.

The CDR3 bases are TGCAGTGCCGAGGGGGGGATGAACACTGAAGCTTTCTTT. Translation: CSAEGGMNTEAFF. The rearrangement uses TRBV20-1 and TRBJ1-1; weak D call: TRBD1 (6 bases). Trimming removed 6 bases from V and 0 bases from J, with 11 bases in between. CDR3 size: 13 residues. In germline, CDR1 is DFQATT, CDR2 SNEGSKA (reference sequence).

This clonotype has just a few counts. The rearrangement joins TRBV7-2 to TRBJ2-3, with 9 bases lining up with TRBD2. The CDR3 is made up of 15 amino acids. V shed 2 bases, J shed 4 bases, and the junction held 4 bases outside the gene matches. Germline assignment: CDR1 SGHTA and CDR2 FQGNSA. The CDR3 coding sequence is TGTGCCAGCAGCTTAAAAGCGGGGGGTCCAGATACGCAGTATTTT. This sequence encodes CASSLKAGGPDTQYF.

The CDR3 region has the DNA TGTGCCAGCAGTGAAGGCGGCAGATACACAGATACGCAGTATTTT. It specifies CASSEGGRYTDTQYF. V is TRBV2 and J is TRBJ2-3; the D is unclear. This CDR3 is built from 15 residues. V was shortened by 1 base and J by 2 bases, with 10 bases between the two germline ends. The germline V gene has CDR1 SNHLY and CDR2 FYNNEI.

This clonotype was counted only a few times. The chain carries TRBV28 and TRBJ2-1; 10 bases are shared with TRBD1. Germline CDR1 reads MDHEN; CDR2 reads SYDVKM. V lost 6 bases and J lost 9; bases outside the gene matches: 11. The CDR3 extends over 15 amino acids. The CDR3: CASSRLGQGLSEQFF. As DNA, the CDR3 is TGTGCCAGCAGCCGACTGGGACAGGGGCTTAGTGAGCAGTTCTTC.

This chain connects TRBV4-1 to TRBJ2-5; possible D gene TRBD2, 6 bases. The CDR3 is 15 amino acids. Germline V gene sequence: CDR1 MGHRA, CDR2 YSYEKL. V shed 1 base and J shed 11 bases, with 20 bases lying between them. Here the CDR3 reads CASSQAAREVSEQYF. Written as DNA, the CDR3 is TGCGCCAGCAGCCAAGCCGCCAGGGAGGTGAGTGAGCAGTACTTC.

The V call is TRBV7-8, the J call TRBJ2-1, with a possible D match to TRBD1 (6 bases). The CDR3 runs to 12 residues. The germline V gene has CDR1 SGHVS and CDR2 FQNEAQ. The V end was cut by 5 bases, the J end by 9 bases, with 11 bases between. This chain's CDR3 is CASSHGTFEQFF. CDR3 DNA sequence: TGTGCCAGCAGCCACGGGACATTTGAGCAGTTCTTC.

The J gene is TRBJ1-4, the V gene TRBV6-6; D gene uncertain. This CDR3 region has 16 residues. Germline V gene sequence: CDR1 MNHNY, CDR2 SVGAGI (reference sequence). Deletions cut 2 bases from V and 3 bases from J, with 13 bases between. The CDR3 coding sequence is TGTGCCAGCAGTTACGGGGAGCCCCGGGCTAATGAAAAACTGTTTTTT. This codes for CASSYGEPRANEKLFF.

This clonotype occurred a few times. V gene TRBV27 combines with J gene TRBJ1-6; D is undetermined. The V end was cut by 2 bases, the J end by 15 bases, with 14 bases between. CDR1 and CDR2 (germline): MNHEY, SMNVEV (reference sequence). The CDR3 runs 13 residues. CDR3 DNA: TGTGCCAGCAGTTTAGGAGCCCCCTCGAGCCTCCACTTT. It codes for CASSLGAPSSLHF.

The rearrangement links TRBV24-1 to TRBJ2-1, with D unclear. V was trimmed by 6 bases and J by 6 bases, leaving 8 bases between them. This CDR3 has 12 amino acids. Germline V gene sequence: CDR1 KGHDR, CDR2 SFDVKD. CDR3 DNA: TGTGCCACCAGTCGATCCGTCAATGAGCAGTTCTTC. It translates to CATSRSVNEQFF.

This clonotype was observed a few times. V and J are TRBV6-2 or TRBV6-3 and TRBJ2-1, with D unclear. The V end lost 8 bases, the J end lost 9 bases, and 23 bases lay between the germline ends. The CDR3 sequence is 15 residues long. The germline V gene has CDR1 MNHEY and CDR2 SVGEGT. CDR3 sequence reads: CASALRPPNVAEQFF. CDR3 in DNA: TGTGCCAGCGCGCTCAGGCCCCCTAATGTGGCTGAGCAGTTCTTC.

This clonotype was picked up many times. The rearrangement joins TRBV6-4 to TRBJ1-5; no clear D gene. This CDR3 is 13 amino acids long. Trimming shortened V by 4 bases and J by 7 bases, and 11 bases separated the two germline ends. CDR1 and CDR2 from the germline V gene are MRHNA and SNTAGT. This CDR3 reads CASSAEGGQPQHF. The CDR3 region has the DNA TGTGCCAGCAGTGCGGAGGGAGGACAGCCCCAGCATTTT.

This clonotype was found a few times. The chain uses TRBV7-2 and TRBJ1-2, with TRBD1 identical over 8 bases. Germline values: CDR1 SGHTA, CDR2 FQGNSA. The CDR3 totals 16 residues. The junction had 11 bases not matched to a gene; V was cut back by 6 bases and J by 2 bases. CDR3 residues: CASSPPTRQGNYGYTF. In nucleotides, the CDR3 is TGTGCCAGCAGTCCACCCACGAGACAGGGGAACTATGGCTACACCTTC.

This clonotype has more than one count but fewer than ten. The chain uses TRBV4-1 and TRBJ2-1; maybe TRBD2 (6 bases). V was shortened by 0 bases and J by 10 bases, with 13 bases between the two germline ends. Germline CDR1 is MGHRA and CDR2 is YSYEKL. CDR3 size: 14 residues. The CDR3 DNA is TGCGCCAGCAGCCAAGAAAGGACTACCCGGGAGCAGTTCTTC. It is translated as CASSQERTTREQFF.

This clonotype showed up many times. The chain uses TRBV5-1 and TRBJ2-3, with TRBD2 matching 12 bases. The V gene end was trimmed by 4 bases and the J gene end by 1 base; junction bases not matched to a gene: 4. The V gene's germline CDR1 is SGHRS and CDR2 YFSETQ. CDR3 size: 16 residues. The CDR3 is CASSDLAGGGTDTQYF. In DNA form, the CDR3 reads TGCGCCAGCAGCGATCTAGCGGGGGGGGGCACAGATACGCAGTATTTT.

The CDR3 sequence is CASSQRTVTGEEKLFF. DNA for the CDR3: TGTGCCAGCAGCCAACGAACCGTTACAGGGGAAGAAAAACTGTTTTTT. The chain combines TRBV11-2 with TRBJ1-4; 7 bases map to TRBD1. V dropped 5 bases and J dropped 8; count of bases not matched to a gene: 14. The germline V gene has CDR1 SGHAT and CDR2 FQNNGV. This CDR3 region has 16 residues. The full variable domain, with the rest looked up from reference TRBV11-2 and TRBJ1-4, is EAGVAQSPRYKIIEKRQSVAFWCNPISGHATLYWYQQILGQGPKLLIQFQNNGVVDDSQLPKDRFSAERLKGVDSTLKIQPAKLEDSAVYLCASSQRTVTGEEKLFFGSGTQLSVL.

This clonotype was picked up many times. Here the CDR3 reads CASSLWEGATYGYTF. The DNA for the CDR3 is TGTGCCAGCAGCCTCTGGGAGGGGGCGACCTATGGCTACACCTTC. The chain couples TRBV12-3 or TRBV12-4 to TRBJ1-2; TRBD1 agrees at 7 bases. V was pared by 6 bases and J by 4 bases, with 11 bases of the junction left unmatched. The CDR3 spans 15 residues.

This clonotype was picked up a small number of times. CDR3 in DNA: TGTGCCAGCCGACAGGGGGGAAGAAACACTGAAGCTTTCTTT. Protein product: CASRQGGRNTEAFF. The J gene is TRBJ1-1, the V gene TRBV25-1, with 9 bases matching TRBD1. The junction had 6 bases not matched to a gene; V was cut back by 8 bases and J by 2 bases. The CDR3 is made up of 14 amino acids. Germline values: CDR1 MGHDK, CDR2 SYGVNS.

The gene calls are TRBV12-3 or TRBV12-4 and TRBJ2-1; 7 bases map to TRBD1. V dropped 5 bases and J dropped 9; count of bases not matched to a gene: 7. This CDR3 has 13 residues. CDR3 nucleotides: TGTGCCAGCAGTCCCGACAGGGTAGGTGAGCAGTTCTTC. It encodes CASSPDRVGEQFF.

V and J are TRBV29-1 and TRBJ1-5, with D possibly being TRBD1 (6 bases). Trimming cost V 5 bases and J 3 bases, with 17 bases left between them. Germline CDR1 is SQVTM and CDR2 is ANQGSEA. The CDR3 loop spans 15 amino acids. The CDR3 DNA sequence: TGCAGCGTTAATACAGGGAGTGGCCCCAATCAGCCCCAGCATTTT. Translating gives CSVNTGSGPNQPQHF.

In this sample, this clonotype turned up a few times. Just one base apart from a much larger clone, this may be a read error. The genes are TRBV5-1 and TRBJ2-3; TRBD1 matches 7 bases. J gave up 9 bases and V 3 bases, and 10 bases lay outside the gene matches. Germline-derived CDR1 and CDR2 are SGHRS and YFSETQ. This CDR3 is 14 amino acids long. The CDR3, as DNA: TGCGCCAGCAGCTCGGCCGGGACAGACGTAACGCAGTATTTT. Translation gives CASSSAGTDVTQYF. Using reference TRBV5-1 and TRBJ2-3 for the parts outside the CDR3, the full variable domain is KAGVTQTPRYLIKTRGQQVTLSCSPISGHRSVSWYQQTPGQGLQFLFEYFSETQRNKGNFPGRFSGRQFSNSRSEMNVSTLELGDSALYLCASSSAGTDVTQYFGPGTRLTVL.